This record covers a single TCR beta chain. How the authors handled the data: Reference gene primer amplification gave estimated nucleated cell counts. Sequencing was performed with immunoSEQ multiplex PCR; in TCRdb, only in-frame clones are kept and a portion is missing. V and J calls and clone size are given by that table; D and trimming were obtained from the DNA. This table has a few hundred thousand clones, around 84% appearing once. The age range of participants was 18 to 89 years, with residence in around 22 US areas. From germline, CDR1 is SEHNR and CDR2 FQNEAQ (reference sequence). Trimming removed 2 bases at V and 6 bases at J, with 11 bases between. This CDR3 contains 13 residues. These data come from a study of blood T cell repertoires in COVID-19. Study information: T cells, B-cell-depleted T cells, or PBMCs provided the cDNA or gDNA that served as material.

The chain has TRBV7-9 and TRBJ2-7; D is unclear. The TCR sequence derives from a woman in her forties or fifties who had recovered from COVID-19. Input material: PBMCs or T cells enriched from blood (not recorded which). The CDR3, as DNA: TGTGCCAGCAGCTTATCTAGGTCGGGCGAGCAGTACTTC. Translating gives CASSLSRSGEQYF.